The rows below give T cell receptor beta chains drawn from one sample of a study of blood T cell repertoires in COVID-19. Only in-frame clones appear in the TCRdb table, and some are missing; sequencing was by immunoSEQ multiplex PCR. The table lists 150,000 to 190,000 clones, around 80% of them singletons. Sequencing input: PBMCs or T cells enriched from blood (not recorded which). The receptors shown here come from a man over 45 who had recovered from COVID-19. The CDR3 runs from the conserved cysteine through the conserved F or W. The order of the fields is D gene, J gene, clone size, V gene, CDR3 protein, CDR3 DNA. The D gene is left open where the match is weak. The size field is filled for only some rows; it gives once, few, many or a size class.

TRBD1	TRBJ1-6	-	TRBV6-5	CASSVDRGKDSPLHF	TGTGCCAGCAGCGTCGACAGGGGTAAGGATTCACCCCTCCACTTT
-	TRBJ2-3	-	TRBV7-8	CASSLGATITDTQYF	TGTGCCAGCAGCTTAGGGGCAACAATCACAGATACGCAGTATTTT
TRBD1	TRBJ2-7	-	TRBV5-4	CASSPDRGLTYEQYF	TGTGCCAGCAGCCCCGACAGGGGACTTACCTACGAGCAGTACTTC
TRBD1	TRBJ1-2	-	TRBV6-5	CASSRGQGISYTF	TGTGCCAGCAGCCGCGGACAGGGGATCAGCTACACCTTC
-	TRBJ1-4	few	TRBV3-1/TRBV3-2	CASSQDYAATNEKLFF	TGTGCCAGCAGCCAAGATTACGCAGCAACTAATGAAAAACTGTTTTTT
TRBD2	TRBJ2-5	few	TRBV11-3	CASTFSGVGETQYF	TGTGCCAGCACCTTCAGCGGGGTCGGGGAGACCCAGTACTTC
-	TRBJ1-2	-	TRBV3-1/TRBV3-2	CASSQAVGDYGYTF	TGTGCCAGCAGCCAAGCGGTAGGGGACTATGGCTACACCTTC
TRBD1	TRBJ2-1	-	TRBV6-2/TRBV6-3	CASSPGGNEQFF	TGTGCCAGCAGTCCAGGGGGTAATGAGCAGTTCTTC
TRBD1	TRBJ1-1	-	TRBV10-3	CAIRGTGITEAFF	TGTGCCATCAGGGGGACAGGGATTACTGAAGCTTTCTTT
-	TRBJ1-1	-	TRBV7-9	CASSFDTEAFF	TGTGCCAGCAGCTTCGACACTGAAGCTTTCTTT
-	TRBJ2-7	-	TRBV7-9	CASSLPRTGTDEQYF	TGTGCCAGCAGCTTACCTCGAACAGGCACCGACGAGCAGTACTTC
-	TRBJ2-7	few	TRBV5-1	CASSFNSYEQYF	TGCGCCAGCAGCTTCAACTCCTACGAGCAGTACTTC
-	TRBJ1-5	-	TRBV27	CASSPDRGGNQPQHF	TGTGCCAGCAGTCCGGACAGAGGGGGCAATCAGCCCCAGCATTTT
TRBD1	TRBJ1-2	-	TRBV4-2	CASSQEGQGNRYTF	TGTGCCAGCAGCCAAGAGGGACAGGGTAATCGCTACACCTTC
TRBD1	TRBJ1-1	-	TRBV18	CASSTGQSGGTEAFF	TGTGCCAGCTCAACGGGACAGTCAGGGGGCACTGAAGCTTTCTTT
-	TRBJ1-2	-	TRBV5-4	CASSSPQANYGYTF	TGTGCCAGCAGCTCCCCTCAGGCTAACTATGGCTACACCTTC